This T cell receptor beta chain was retrieved from a study of cytotoxic CD8 clonotypes in ibrutinib-treated CLL. On the study more broadly: The study included about a dozen relapsed/refractory and over 14 treatment-naive patients; approximately 17 had IGHV unmutated disease. Study observations and caveats: Sampling schedules were unmatched across sustained-remission and progressing patients.

As input for TCR beta libraries, about 1.8 micrograms of genomic DNA came from cryopreserved PBMCs. This clone was seen only a few times. Its antigen is undetermined. Here immunoSEQ multiplex PCR was the method, and the copy in TCRdb shows in-frame clones only, minus some. The sample records about 130,000 clones, around 85% being singletons. This CDR3 comprises 11 residues. Trimming removed 3 bases at V and 8 bases at J, with 7 bases between. The V gene's germline CDR1 is SNHLY and CDR2 FYNNEI. Sequenced here: PBMCs, sampled after 24 months of ibrutinib treatment. This receptor was identified in a human donor with chronic lymphocytic leukemia. The V gene is TRBV2, the J gene TRBJ1-2; D gene unclear. The CDR3 reads CASSEAWGYTF. Written as DNA, the CDR3 is TGTGCCAGCAGTGAGGCGTGGGGCTACACCTTC.